Listed below are T cell receptor beta chains from one sample, sequenced in a study of lymphopenia after photon versus proton radiotherapy. Sequenced by immunoSEQ multiplex PCR; TCRdb stores in-frame clones only, minus some. Here the sample spans 160,000 or so clones, 75% to 90% being singletons. Sequencing used peripheral blood, obtained from a patient treated with photon-based radiotherapy. The source is a man aged 50-60 years with gastric cancer. Both conserved end residues are part of each CDR3.

TRBV7-3	TRBJ2-2	CASSSASGANTGELFF
TRBV7-2	TRBJ1-1	CASSTEQNTEAFF
TRBV6-4	TRBJ2-1	CASSDSGGRASEQFF
TRBV5-5	TRBJ1-5	CASSQDSDQPQHF
TRBV27	TRBJ2-7	CASSLTSGYSYEQYF
TRBV4-1	TRBJ2-2	CASSQATPWGELFF
TRBV20-1	TRBJ2-3	CSAREAGEGYF
TRBV28	TRBJ2-2	CASSSRHGGGRILGELFF
TRBV7-9	TRBJ2-2	CASSLGNTGELFF
TRBV5-1	TRBJ1-3	CASSLDGVRGNTIYF
TRBV5-4	TRBJ2-1	CASSSGQSSYNEQFF
TRBV29-1	TRBJ1-1	CSVDTGGRTEAFF
TRBV7-7	TRBJ2-2	CASSLVGARGELFF
TRBV2	TRBJ2-5	CASKRGPKETQYF
TRBV7-9	TRBJ2-7	CASSEHGTYEQYF